This is a list of T cell receptor beta chains from one sample in a study of patients and donors after allogeneic stem cell transplantation. TCRdb used MiXCR to reprocess the RT-PCR reads, holding one entry per CDR3 protein. In the table there are around 200,000 distinct CDR3 sequences, about 38% of which are singletons. The sample consisted of blood, either unsorted or a sorted T cell fraction (not recorded which). These TCRs come from a human donor who was either an allogeneic HSCT recipient or a stem cell or donor lymphocyte infusion donor (not recorded which). It is not recorded whose cells these are; they may come from a transplant donor. CDR3s include the opening cysteine and the closing phenylalanine or tryptophan. Fields, in order: V gene, J gene, CDR3 protein.

V: TRBV12-3/TRBV12-4
J: TRBJ1-1
CDR3: CASRGLTPRAEAFF

V: TRBV5-1
J: TRBJ1-4
CDR3: CASSTTGTGDEKLFF

V: TRBV4-1
J: TRBJ2-1
CDR3: CASSQGDSSYNEQFF

V: TRBV7-9
J: TRBJ2-1
CDR3: CASSPANDNEQFF

V: TRBV5-1
J: TRBJ2-5
CDR3: CASNLASEETQYF

V: TRBV9
J: TRBJ1-2
CDR3: CASSVDRNYGYTF

V: TRBV7-6
J: TRBJ2-3
CDR3: CASSPRDSGATDTQYF

V: TRBV5-1
J: TRBJ1-1
CDR3: CASSLWDGGNTEAFF

V: TRBV24-1
J: TRBJ2-5
CDR3: CATSGAGRQETQYF

V: TRBV27
J: TRBJ1-6
CDR3: CASSLITWDRVRSPLHF

V: TRBV20-1
J: TRBJ1-5
CDR3: CSQWGEGQPQHF

V: TRBV29-1
J: TRBJ2-5
CDR3: CSVKDRGYGTQYF

V: TRBV5-1
J: TRBJ1-6
CDR3: CASSLVAPSPLHF

V: TRBV5-1
J: TRBJ1-1
CDR3: CASMAGLNTEAFF

V: TRBV7-9
J: TRBJ1-4
CDR3: CASSPVEGREKLFF

V: TRBV5-5
J: TRBJ1-5
CDR3: CASSWGTSLSNQPQHF

V: TRBV18
J: TRBJ2-7
CDR3: CASSPPGQSYEQYF

V: TRBV9
J: TRBJ1-4
CDR3: CASSGRGGRFGREKLFF

V: TRBV7-9
J: TRBJ1-2
CDR3: CASSSSGQIMDGYTF

V: TRBV11-2
J: TRBJ2-5
CDR3: CASSRLGALRETQYF

V: TRBV28
J: TRBJ1-2
CDR3: CASRSTWTAFFYGYTF

V: TRBV3-1
J: TRBJ1-5
CDR3: CASSQAGGQPQHF

V: TRBV6-6
J: TRBJ2-3
CDR3: CASTPQRGGTDTQYF

V: TRBV9
J: TRBJ2-7
CDR3: CASSVDPGGAGYEQYF

V: TRBV4-1
J: TRBJ1-4
CDR3: CASSQAQGADEKLFF

V: TRBV7-2
J: TRBJ2-4
CDR3: CASSLEQTIQYF

V: TRBV2
J: TRBJ1-5
CDR3: CASAKDRVGNQPQHF

V: TRBV4-3
J: TRBJ2-1
CDR3: CASSQDQGNYNEQFF

V: TRBV7-2
J: TRBJ1-4
CDR3: CASSYRTGLGEKLFF

V: TRBV4-3
J: TRBJ1-1
CDR3: CASSHQGGIEGAFF

V: TRBV12-3/TRBV12-4
J: TRBJ1-5
CDR3: CASSLSRVSNQPQHF

V: TRBV29-1
J: TRBJ2-3
CDR3: CSVESRRGTDTQYF

V: TRBV27
J: TRBJ2-6
CDR3: CASRPEISGANVLTF

V: TRBV9
J: TRBJ1-1
CDR3: CASSVGGTGHTEAFF

V: TRBV7-9
J: TRBJ1-1
CDR3: CASTVTIMNTEAFF

V: TRBV12-3/TRBV12-4
J: TRBJ2-7
CDR3: CASSVLPNIQYF

V: TRBV4-1
J: TRBJ1-2
CDR3: CASSPLRDTGAYGYTF

V: TRBV10-3
J: TRBJ2-1
CDR3: CAISESPSGGANEQFF

V: TRBV6-5
J: TRBJ1-6
CDR3: CASSYSSGTGNSPLHF

V: TRBV29-1
J: TRBJ2-3
CDR3: CSVEPPGQTDTQYF